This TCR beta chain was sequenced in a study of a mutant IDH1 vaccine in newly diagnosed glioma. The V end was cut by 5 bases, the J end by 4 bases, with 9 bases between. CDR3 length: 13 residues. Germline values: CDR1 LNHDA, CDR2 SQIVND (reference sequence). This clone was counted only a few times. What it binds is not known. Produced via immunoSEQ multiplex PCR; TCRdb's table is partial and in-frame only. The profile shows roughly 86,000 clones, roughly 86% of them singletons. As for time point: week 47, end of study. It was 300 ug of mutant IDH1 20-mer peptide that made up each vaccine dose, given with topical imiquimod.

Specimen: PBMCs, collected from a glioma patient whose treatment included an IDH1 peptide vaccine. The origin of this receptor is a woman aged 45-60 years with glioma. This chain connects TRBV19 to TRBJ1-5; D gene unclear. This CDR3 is CASSRRINQPQHF. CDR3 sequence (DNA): TGTGCCAGTAGTCGACGGATAAATCAGCCCCAGCATTTT.